This T cell receptor beta chain was recorded in a study of shared clonotypes between healthy human individuals. Clones were read by immunoSEQ multiplex PCR, and TCRdb kept only the in-frame ones, dropping some. The sample contains roughly 2 million clones, more than 90% of which appear only once. This clone is a singleton in its sample. The CDR3 length is 13 residues. V trimming: 0 bases; J trimming: 8 bases; junction bases outside the gene matches: 3. Germline V gene sequence: CDR1 MNHNS, CDR2 SASEGT. The genes are TRBV6-1 and TRBJ1-2; 7 bases match TRBD1. Sequenced input: naive CD4+ T cells sorted from blood. Subset noted: CD45RA+ positively selected. The TCR sequence derives from a young man in good health. The CDR3 is CASSEANRGGYTF. The CDR3 DNA follows: TGTGCCAGCAGTGAAGCGAACAGGGGCGGCTACACCTTC.